The present entry profiles one T cell receptor (beta chain) with its context. The CDR3 length is 16 residues. V lost 2 bases and J 4 bases, leaving 17 bases between the germline ends. Germline V gives CDR1 MNHNS, CDR2 SASEGT. The data were produced by immunoSEQ multiplex PCR, yet TCRdb's version contains in-frame clones alone and is incomplete. The table shows about 100,000 clones, with 85% to 90% occurring only once. The sample comes from a study of blood T cell repertoires in COVID-19. The gene calls are TRBV6-1 and TRBJ1-2, with D unresolved. Material for sequencing was peripheral blood. The TCR sequence derives from a human donor in a cohort sampled during active COVID-19. CDR3 in DNA: TGTGCCAGCAGTGAATCTGAGGCAGTTCTAATCTATGGCTACACCTTC. Translating gives CASSESEAVLIYGYTF.